The TCR beta chain under discussion was sequenced for a study of Tregs in tolerant kidney transplant recipients. Study-wide results and caveats: Biological reproducibility was not directly addressed in this study. Validation in larger populations is needed because few patients were studied.

The CDR3 is 13 amino acids. The V gene's germline CDR1 is MNHEY and CDR2 SMNVEV (reference sequence). Trimming took off 2 bases at V and 6 bases at J, with 10 bases between the two ends. A word on this clone: What it binds is unknown.

Measured with immunoSEQ multiplex PCR; TCRdb has only the in-frame clones, and not every one. The table has roughly 18,000 clones, roughly four fifths seen once. Unstimulated Tregs (CD4+CD25+CD127-) and CD4+CD25- non-Tregs were sorted from PBMCs. Sequenced sample: Tregs from blood. V is TRBV27 and J is TRBJ1-1; no definite D call. The sequence was obtained from a human donor in good health. The chain's CDR3 is CASSLEFGSEAFF. CDR3 coding DNA: TGTGCCAGCAGTTTAGAGTTTGGATCTGAAGCTTTCTTT.